What follows are 22 T cell receptor beta chains derived from one specimen sequenced in a study of blood T cell repertoires in COVID-19. Generated by immunoSEQ multiplex PCR, the TCRdb table keeps only in-frame clones and is missing some. In the table there are fewer than 60,000 clones, over 85% of which are singletons. The sample was peripheral blood. The receptors come from a human donor in a cohort sampled during active COVID-19.

The V and J genes are TRBV18 and TRBJ2-7; 14 bases match TRBD2. This CDR3 is 15 amino acids long. V lost 3 bases, J lost 2 bases, and 0 bases stayed unmatched. Per germline, CDR1 KGHSH and CDR2 LQKENI. In DNA form, the CDR3 reads TGTGCCAGCTCACCGGGACTAGCGGGAGCCTACGAGCAGTACGTC. Protein sequence: CASSPGLAGAYEQYV.

This clone was observed a handful of times. This sequence joins TRBV29-1 and TRBJ1-5; tentatively, D is TRBD1 (5 bases). This CDR3 spans 13 amino acids. CDR1 SQVTM and CDR2 ANQGSEA come from the germline V gene. Trimming pared 7 bases from V and 7 bases from J, leaving 17 bases between. CDR3 amino acids: CSAGGGGSQPQHF. The CDR3 bases are TGCAGCGCTGGGGGGGGTGGTTCCCAGCCCCAGCATTTT.

This chain joins TRBV10-3 and TRBJ1-2, with 7 bases fitting TRBD1. V was pared by 3 bases and J by 6 bases, with 4 bases of the junction left unmatched. Per the germline V gene, CDR1 is ENHRY and CDR2 is SYGVKD. The CDR3 is made up of 13 amino acids. Here the CDR3 DNA reads TGTGCCATCAGTGATCGACAGGGAGATGGCTACACCTTC. Translation gives CAISDRQGDGYTF.

V is TRBV6-4 and J is TRBJ2-7, with D perhaps matching TRBD2 (5 bases). There are 15 residues in the CDR3. V was shortened by 7 bases and J by 5 bases, with 21 bases between the two germline ends. Germline V gene lookup returns CDR1 MRHNA and CDR2 SNTAGT. This CDR3 reads CASIHRGAPRDEQYF. CDR3 nucleotides: TGTGCCAGCATCCACCGGGGTGCCCCGCGGGACGAGCAGTACTTC.

The gene calls are TRBV5-3 and TRBJ2-7; TRBD2 agrees at 11 bases. TRBV5-3 is classed as an ORF, of uncertain function. Losses at the gene ends were 1 base for V and 6 bases for J; bases not matched to a gene: 0. There are 13 residues in the CDR3. CDR3 sequence: CARSLTSGSEQYV. DNA of the CDR3: TGTGCCAGAAGCTTGACTAGCGGGAGCGAGCAGTACGTC.

The gene calls are TRBV7-9 and TRBJ1-5, with 7 bases that match TRBD1. With V trimmed by 5 bases and J by 4 bases, 8 bases remained unmatched. The CDR3 has 15 residues. Germline loops: CDR1 SEHNR, CDR2 FQNEAQ (reference sequence). The CDR3 is CASSVDGRGNQPQHF. The CDR3, as DNA: TGTGCCAGCAGCGTAGACGGCAGGGGGAATCAGCCCCAGCATTTT. Full variable domain (remainder filled in from reference TRBV7-9 and TRBJ1-5): DTGVSQNPRHKITKRGQNVTFRCDPISEHNRLYWYRQTLGQGPEFLTYFQNEAQLEKSRLLSDRFSAERPKGSFSTLEIQRTEQGDSAMYLCASSVDGRGNQPQHFGDGTRLSIL.

The rearrangement links TRBV29-1 to TRBJ1-3; no definite D call. Trimming cost V 2 bases and J 2 bases, with 7 bases left between them. The CDR3 is 13 amino acids. Per the germline V gene, CDR1 is SQVTM and CDR2 is ANQGSEA. The CDR3 reads CSVETGTGNTIYF. In DNA, the CDR3 is TGCAGCGTTGAAACGGGAACTGGAAACACCATATATTTT. Together with reference TRBV29-1 and TRBJ1-3, the CDR3 gives the full variable domain: SAVISQKPSRDICQRGTSLTIQCQVDSQVTMMFWYRQQPGQSLTLIATANQGSEATYESGFVIDKFPISRPNLTFSTLTVSNMSPEDSSIYLCSVETGTGNTIYFGEGSWLTVV.

V is TRBV21-1 and J is TRBJ2-7; the tabulated D call, TRBD1, remains unverified against the DNA. TRBV21-1 is noted as a pseudogene. The CDR3 is 15 residues long. The CDR3 nucleotides are TGTGCCAGCAGCCGCCGGACACCCGACTCCTACGAGCAGTACTTC. Protein sequence: CASSRRTPDSYEQYF.

This clone appeared once. The chain joins TRBV24-1 to TRBJ2-5, with D maybe TRBD1 (7 bases). The V gene lost 6 bases and the J gene lost 5 bases, with 24 bases spanning the gap. This CDR3 has 17 residues. Germline V lookup: CDR1 KGHDR, CDR2 SFDVKD. The CDR3 DNA sequence: TGTGCCACCAGTCCCCTACCCGGTGACAGGGAGGATGAGACCCAGTACTTC. Translation: CATSPLPGDREDETQYF.

This clone occurred once. The V call is TRBV28, the J call TRBJ1-2; D not resolved. V was trimmed by 8 bases and J by 5 bases, leaving 15 bases between them. The CDR3 is made up of 13 amino acids. Looked up from germline, CDR1 is MDHEN and CDR2 is SYDVKM. In DNA form, the CDR3 reads TGTGCCAGCTTCAAATTAGACACTTATGGCTACACCTTC. Translated: CASFKLDTYGYTF.

The chain carries TRBV3-1 (or the pseudogene TRBV3-2) and TRBJ2-7; D uncertain. Between the trimmed V and J ends, which lost 2 bases and 0 bases, there was a span of 11 bases. This CDR3 spans 15 amino acids. CDR1 is LGHDT, CDR2 YNNKEL, per germline (reference sequence). The CDR3 sequence: CASSQIAGSSYEQYF. CDR3 bases: TGTGCCAGCAGCCAAATTGCAGGTAGCTCCTACGAGCAGTACTTC.

The chain carries TRBV7-8 and TRBJ1-2; 9 bases line up with TRBD1. Germline assignment: CDR1 SGHVS and CDR2 FQNEAQ. J was trimmed by 2 bases and V by 4 bases; bases with no gene match: 5. The CDR3 is made up of 15 amino acids. In nucleotides, the CDR3 is TGTGCCAGCAGCTACGGGGGGACAGGGAACTATGGCTACACCTTC. It yields the protein CASSYGGTGNYGYTF.

This clone was found once. V gene TRBV3-1 (or the pseudogene TRBV3-2) combines with J gene TRBJ2-1; 15 nucleotides align to TRBD2. Trimming removed 0 bases from V and 8 bases from J; junction bases left unmatched: 8. Germline-derived CDR1 and CDR2 are LGHDT and YNNKEL (reference sequence). The CDR3 is 18 residues long. The CDR3 DNA sequence: TGTGCCAGCAGCCAAGATTTAGGACTAGCGGGAGGGCCGTATGAGCAGTTCTTC. Translating it yields CASSQDLGLAGGPYEQFF.

CDR3 amino acids: CASSSGLAGAWETQYF. DNA of the CDR3: TGTGCCAGCAGCTCGGGACTAGCGGGAGCGTGGGAGACCCAGTACTTC. The chain has TRBV13 and TRBJ2-5, with TRBD2 matching over 14 bases. The CDR3 is 16 amino acids. V lost 4 bases to trimming and J lost 5 bases; unmatched junction nucleotides: 6. CDR1 and CDR2 (germline): PRHDT, FYEKMQ (reference sequence).

The chain carries TRBV28 and TRBJ1-5; the D is unclear. V shed 6 bases and J shed 4 bases, with 19 bases lying between them. Germline values: CDR1 MDHEN, CDR2 SYDVKM. The CDR3 has 16 amino acids. CDR3 residues: CASSTDRRLLNQPQHF. CDR3 DNA sequence: TGTGCCAGCAGCACCGACCGACGGTTACTAAATCAGCCCCAGCATTTT.

The CDR3: CASKLAGQETQYF. The CDR3 DNA follows: TGTGCCAGCAAACTAGCGGGCCAAGAGACCCAGTACTTC. J is TRBJ2-5 and V is TRBV27, with TRBD2 matching over 9 bases. Losses at the gene ends were 7 bases for V and 1 base for J; bases not matched to a gene: 1. Looked up from germline, CDR1 is MNHEY and CDR2 is SMNVEV (reference sequence). This CDR3 spans 13 amino acids.

This clone was found once. V and J are TRBV2 and TRBJ1-5, with a tentative D call TRBD1 (5 bases). Germline V lookup: CDR1 SNHLY, CDR2 FYNNEI. CDR3 length: 15 amino acids. The V end was cut by 1 base, the J end by 4 bases, with 11 bases between. CDR3 in DNA: TGTGCCAGCAGTGAAGAAGGGGCAGGGAATCAGCCCCAGCATTTT. Translated, it gives CASSEEGAGNQPQHF.

The chain couples TRBV19 to TRBJ1-3; 7 bases align to TRBD1. Germline values: CDR1 LNHDA, CDR2 SQIVND (reference sequence). The CDR3 runs to 18 residues. V lost 6 bases, J lost 0 bases, and 14 bases stayed unmatched. CDR3 DNA sequence: TGTGCCAGTAGCAATAAACAGGGGAGCCCTTCCTCTGGAAACACCATATATTTT. It is translated as CASSNKQGSPSSGNTIYF.

This chain uses TRBV15 with TRBJ2-5; 10 bases match TRBD2. CDR3 length: 16 amino acids. Losses at the gene ends were 2 bases for V and 5 bases for J; bases not matched to a gene: 8. CDR1 LNHNV and CDR2 YYDKDF come from the germline V gene (reference sequence). The CDR3 reads CATSRPLAGSPETQYF. In nucleotides, the CDR3 is TGTGCCACCAGCAGACCACTAGCGGGGAGCCCCGAGACCCAGTACTTC.

The chain joins TRBV7-6 to TRBJ2-1; a possible D gene is TRBD2 (6 bases). The V gene's germline CDR1 is SGHVS and CDR2 FNYEAQ. Trimming pared 8 bases from V and 0 bases from J, leaving 14 bases between. The CDR3 length is 15 residues. CDR3 nucleotide sequence: TGTGCCAGCGGACTCTACGGGAGCTCCTACAATGAGCAGTTCTTC. This codes for CASGLYGSSYNEQFF. Variable domain in full (rest from reference TRBV7-6 and TRBJ2-1): GAGVSQSPRYKVTKRGQDVALRCDPISGHVSLYWYRQALGQGPEFLTYFNYEAQQDKSGLPNDRFSAERPEGSISTLTIQRTEQRDSAMYRCASGLYGSSYNEQFFGPGTRLTVL.

V usage is TRBV11-2 and J usage is TRBJ2-1; TRBD2 matches 9 bases. Per the germline V gene, CDR1 is SGHAT and CDR2 is FQNNGV. The CDR3 has 15 residues. With 3 bases clipped from V and 9 bases from J, the junction kept 9 bases outside the gene matches. As DNA, the CDR3 is TGTGCCAGCAGCTTCGGCGGGAGGGCTTCCGTTGAGCAGTTCTTC. Translated: CASSFGGRASVEQFF.

The J gene is TRBJ2-7, the V gene TRBV5-6, with 8 bases matching TRBD2. The CDR3 is 14 residues long. After removal of 0 bases from V and 4 bases from J, the junction contained 3 bases not matched to a gene. Per germline, CDR1 SGHDT and CDR2 YYEEEE. The CDR3 is CASSLASGGYEQYV. The CDR3 region has the DNA TGTGCCAGCAGCTTGGCCAGCGGGGGTTACGAGCAGTACGTC.